This T cell receptor (beta chain) appears in the sequencing data of a study of identifying expanded T cells in peripheral blood. Findings and caveats of the study: Clone count variance between roughly 2-week samples rose with total template count. Technical replicates showed approximately 1.2 changed clones; roughly two weeks about 16.4; four weeks 19.

Here immunoSEQ multiplex PCR was the method, and the copy in TCRdb shows in-frame clones only, minus some. Of about 130,000 clones listed, approximately 86% are singletons. Collection occurred without any documented infections or immune events in donors. The germline gives CDR1 SGHRS, CDR2 YFSETQ. This CDR3 has 18 amino acids. The V and J ends lost 3 bases and 0 bases, in that order; junction bases with no gene match: 12. The table lists this clone with a few counts. Its matching antigen is unknown. Sequences were obtained from blood. J is TRBJ2-1 and V is TRBV5-1; 7 bases align to TRBD2. This clonotype originated in a person aged 18 to 70 in good health. CDR3 sequence reads: CASSYRRVGGSSYNEQFF. CDR3 nucleotides: TGCGCCAGCAGCTATAGACGGGTCGGGGGGAGCTCCTACAATGAGCAGTTCTTC.